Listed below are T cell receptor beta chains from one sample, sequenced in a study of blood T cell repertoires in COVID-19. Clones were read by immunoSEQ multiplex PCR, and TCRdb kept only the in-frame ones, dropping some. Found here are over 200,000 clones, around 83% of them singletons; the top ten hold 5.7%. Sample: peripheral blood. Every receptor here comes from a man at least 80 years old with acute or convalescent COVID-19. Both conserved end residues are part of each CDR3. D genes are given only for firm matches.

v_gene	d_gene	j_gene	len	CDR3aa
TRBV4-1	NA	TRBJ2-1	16	CASSQDFGLWGNEQFF
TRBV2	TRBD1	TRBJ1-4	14	CASRETGGVEKLFF
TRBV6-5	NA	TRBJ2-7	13	CASSKPGTSEQYF
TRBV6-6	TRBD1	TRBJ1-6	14	CASSYADRGSPLHF
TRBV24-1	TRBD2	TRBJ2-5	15	CATSDQGLAWETQYF
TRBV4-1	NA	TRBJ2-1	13	CASSQDSRNEQFF
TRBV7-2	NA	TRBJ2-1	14	CASSLATGRNEQFF
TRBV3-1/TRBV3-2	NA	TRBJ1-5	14	CASSPQLTNQPQHF
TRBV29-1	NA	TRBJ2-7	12	CSVKRGSNEQYF
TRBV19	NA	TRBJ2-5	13	CASSMRLQETQYF
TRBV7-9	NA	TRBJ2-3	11	CASSFDTTQYF
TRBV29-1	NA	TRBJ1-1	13	CSALGYLGTEAFF
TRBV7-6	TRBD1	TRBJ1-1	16	CASSSRQGGWNTEAFF
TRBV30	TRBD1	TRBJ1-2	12	CAWRTGGVGYTF
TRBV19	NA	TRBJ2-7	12	CASTGLHYEQYF
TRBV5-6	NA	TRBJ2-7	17	CASSPHGERRRTYEQYF
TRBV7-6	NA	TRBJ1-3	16	CASSALPPGTGNTIYF
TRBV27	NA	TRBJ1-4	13	CASRGSTNEKLFF
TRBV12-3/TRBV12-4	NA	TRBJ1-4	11	CASSWHSQLFF
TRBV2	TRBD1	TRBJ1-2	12	CASSRQGPGYTF
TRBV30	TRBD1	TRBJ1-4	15	CAWSRRGQGNEKLFF
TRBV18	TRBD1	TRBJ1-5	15	CASSPLTGGNQPQHF
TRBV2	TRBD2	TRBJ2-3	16	CASGPPSGRAVHTQYF
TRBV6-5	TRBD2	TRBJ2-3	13	CASRETGGNTQYF
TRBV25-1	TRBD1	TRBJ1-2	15	CASSERDRVLSGYTF
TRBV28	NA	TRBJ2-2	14	CASSLTTGAGELFF
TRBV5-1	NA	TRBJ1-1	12	CASSLVGTEAFF
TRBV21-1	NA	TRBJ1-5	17	CASSTDRGLYSNQPQHF
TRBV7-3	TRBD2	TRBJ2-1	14	CASSPGGIYNEQFF
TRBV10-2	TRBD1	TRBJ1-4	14	CASPLEQGSEKLFF
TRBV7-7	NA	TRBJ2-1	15	CASSLFEGAGNEQFF
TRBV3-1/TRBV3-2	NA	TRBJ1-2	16	CASSQALRGADYGYTF
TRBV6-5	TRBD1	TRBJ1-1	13	CASRDPGGPEAFF
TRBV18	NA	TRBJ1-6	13	CASSPDRNSPLHF
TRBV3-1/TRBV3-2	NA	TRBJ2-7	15	CASSQGHTGTYEQYF